Shown below are 10 T cell receptor beta chains from a single sample sequenced in a study of T cell responses to AZD1222 COVID-19 vaccine. Assay: immunoSEQ multiplex PCR; the TCRdb copy retains only in-frame clones and omits some. This table has around 150,000 clones, approximately 91% appearing once. The sequences come from peripheral blood, collected on day 0 of AZD1222 vaccination. These receptors all come from an adult in good health.

The chain joins TRBV6-4 to TRBJ1-4; no firm D call. The CDR3 sequence is 15 residues long. Per the germline V gene, CDR1 is MRHNA and CDR2 is SNTAGT. Trimming pared 6 bases from V and 8 bases from J, leaving 19 bases between. The chain's CDR3 is CASSPNLGMGEKLFF. Here the CDR3 DNA reads TGTGCCAGCAGCCCGAATCTGGGCATGGGAGAAAAACTGTTTTTT.

J is TRBJ1-1 and V is TRBV13; weak D call: TRBD1 (6 bases). From germline, CDR1 is PRHDT and CDR2 FYEKMQ (reference sequence). The V gene lost 2 bases and the J gene lost 7 bases, with 20 bases spanning the gap. The CDR3 runs 16 residues. This CDR3 reads CASSLSVLGARIEAFF. The CDR3 DNA follows: TGTGCCAGCAGCTTATCCGTATTGGGGGCGCGGATTGAAGCTTTCTTT.

This chain connects TRBV25-1 to TRBJ1-4, with 7 bases identical to TRBD1. There are 16 residues in the CDR3. V shed 3 bases, J shed 3 bases, and the junction held 7 bases outside the gene matches. Germline loops: CDR1 MGHDK, CDR2 SYGVNS. The CDR3 nucleotides read TGTGCCAGCAGTGATGACAGGGCCGAGCCTAATGAAAAACTGTTTTTT. As protein: CASSDDRAEPNEKLFF.

This clone has just one count. The V gene is TRBV28, the J gene TRBJ2-7; 8 bases match TRBD2. The CDR3 extends over 15 amino acids. Trimming took 2 bases from V and 3 from J; bases not matched to a gene: 6. Germline V gene sequence: CDR1 MDHEN, CDR2 SYDVKM. CDR3 residues: CASSLRAGGNYEQYF. The CDR3, as DNA: TGTGCCAGCAGTTTAAGGGCGGGGGGCAACTACGAGCAGTACTTC.

The gene calls are TRBV7-9 and TRBJ2-5, with D perhaps being TRBD1 or TRBD2 (5 bases each). This CDR3 contains 13 residues. Germline CDR1 reads SEHNR; CDR2 reads FQNEAQ (reference sequence). Deletions cut 3 bases from V and 5 bases from J, with 10 bases between. Here the CDR3 DNA reads TGTGCCAGCAGCTTTGGGGGATACGAGACCCAGTACTTC. As protein: CASSFGGYETQYF.

The chain recombines TRBV6-2 or TRBV6-3 with TRBJ1-5; D ambiguous. The CDR3 runs to 16 residues. Germline-derived CDR1 and CDR2 are MNHEY and SVGEGT. Trimming left V 0 bases short and J 0 bases short, with 9 bases between. The DNA for the CDR3 is TGTGCCAGCAGTTACTCGAGTGGGAATAGCAATCAGCCCCAGCATTTT. Translation gives CASSYSSGNSNQPQHF.

CDR3 DNA sequence: TGTGCCAGCAGTTTAAAGAGGGAGCAGTTCTTC. Translated, it gives CASSLKREQFF. The gene calls are TRBV27 and TRBJ2-1, with D hard to call. CDR3 size: 11 residues. Trimming cost V 2 bases and J 10 bases, with 6 bases left between them. CDR1 and CDR2 from the germline V gene are MNHEY and SMNVEV (reference sequence).

This clone was picked up a small number of times. J is TRBJ1-1 and V is TRBV2; no firm D call. V gave up 4 bases and J gave up 1 base, with 7 bases separating them. CDR3 length equals 13 residues. Germline values: CDR1 SNHLY, CDR2 FYNNEI. CDR3 region: CASSGQWNTEAFF. The DNA for the CDR3 is TGTGCCAGCAGTGGTCAGTGGAACACTGAAGCTTTCTTT.

The chain uses TRBV5-5 and TRBJ1-1; maybe TRBD1 (6 bases). CDR1 is SGHKS and CDR2 is YYEKEE in the germline V gene (reference sequence). The germline V and J ends were trimmed by 1 base and 1 base, with 8 bases remaining between them. The CDR3 length is 14 residues. The chain's CDR3 is CASSLRTANTEAFF. DNA of the CDR3: TGTGCCAGCAGCTTGCGGACAGCGAACACTGAAGCTTTCTTT.

This chain links TRBV29-1 with TRBJ1-6, with TRBD1 matching 7 bases. CDR3 length equals 13 residues. Germline CDR1 and CDR2: SQVTM and ANQGSEA. J was trimmed by 9 bases and V by 6 bases; bases with no gene match: 8. The CDR3 protein is CSVGDREGSPLHF. As DNA, the CDR3 is TGCAGCGTGGGTGACAGGGAAGGTTCACCCCTCCACTTT.